Listed below are T cell receptor beta chains from one sample, sequenced in a study of blood T cells in healthy people across ages. Using its own MiXCR run on the 5' RACE reads, TCRdb lists one record per CDR3 protein. The table records about a million distinct CDR3 sequences, about 53% of them present only once. Material for sequencing was blood. All receptors come from a woman between 55 and 75 years old in good health. The CDR3 runs from the conserved cysteine through the conserved F or W. A D gene is named only where the DNA matches it firmly. The size entry is marked missing in some rows and otherwise reads once, few, many or a size class.

few | TRBJ2-7 | - | TRBV3-1 | TGTGCCAGCAGCCAAGCGGAGGGTGGACGGGCCTTCTCCTACGAGCAGTACTTC | CASSQAEGGRAFSYEQYF
few | TRBJ2-7 | - | TRBV6-2/TRBV6-3 | TGTGCCAGCAGTTATGGGTTCGAGCAGTACTTC | CASSYGFEQYF
- | TRBJ2-1 | - | TRBV24-1 | TGTGCCACCGGGGCTAACGGATACAATGAGCAGTTCTTC | CATGANGYNEQFF
- | TRBJ1-4 | TRBD1 | TRBV20-1 | TGCAGTGCTAGAGATGCAGGGGGCCAGGGAAAACTGTTTTTT | CSARDAGGQGKLFF
- | TRBJ2-1 | - | TRBV2 | TGTGCCAGCAAGGGTGAAGGCTACAATGAGCAGTTCTTC | CASKGEGYNEQFF
- | TRBJ2-3 | TRBD2 | TRBV28 | TGTGCCAGCAGATCCGGGGGAGGGATCACAGATACGCAGTATTTT | CASRSGGGITDTQYF
- | TRBJ2-3 | - | TRBV30 | TGTGCCTGGAGTGTTCAAGTACATACGCAGTATTTT | CAWSVQVHTQYF
once | TRBJ2-3 | - | TRBV10-1 | TGCGCCAGCAGTGATGAGGGAGGCAGCACAGATACGCAGTATTTT | CASSDEGGSTDTQYF
- | TRBJ2-7 | - | TRBV7-9 | TGTGCCAGCAACTCCGACTTTACCTACGAGCAGTACTTC | CASNSDFTYEQYF
- | TRBJ2-7 | - | TRBV20-1 | TGCAGTGTCCCGAGAATTGGGGAGCAGTACTTC | CSVPRIGEQYF
- | TRBJ2-4 | - | TRBV20-1 | TGCAGTGCCACCGTGGGGGTGGGAGAAAAAAACATTCAGTACTTC | CSATVGVGEKNIQYF
- | TRBJ2-1 | TRBD1 | TRBV4-1 | TGCGCCAGCAGCCAAGAGGACAGGGCGGAGTACAATGAGCAGTTCTTC | CASSQEDRAEYNEQFF
few | TRBJ2-1 | - | TRBV6-1 | TGTGCCAGCAGTTTCGAAGCGTTTCAAGCCTACAATGAGCAGTTCTTC | CASSFEAFQAYNEQFF
few | TRBJ2-3 | TRBD2 | TRBV27 | TGTGCCAGCAGTTTTGCCCGGGAGGGTACGCAGTATTTT | CASSFAREGTQYF
- | TRBJ2-5 | - | TRBV29-1 | TGCAGCGTTGAAGGCGGCCAGACCTACGTGCAGTACTTC | CSVEGGQTYVQYF
- | TRBJ2-7 | TRBD2 | TRBV20-1 | TGCAGTGCTAGGGTAGCGGGATTAACCTCCTACGAGCAGTACTTC | CSARVAGLTSYEQYF
few | TRBJ2-7 | - | TRBV7-9 | TGTGCCAGCAGCTTTGGTAGCGGTGAAGTGCTGTACTTC | CASSFGSGEVLYF
- | TRBJ1-5 | - | TRBV30 | TGTGCCTGGGGGAGGGGCCAGCCCCAGCATTTT | CAWGRGQPQHF
few | TRBJ2-7 | TRBD1 | TRBV7-9 | TGTGCCAGCAGCTCAAACCGGGACAGACCCTACGAGCAGTACTTC | CASSSNRDRPYEQYF
- | TRBJ2-5 | TRBD1 | TRBV4-1 | TGCGCCAGCAGCCAAGTCCAGGGGGTCGGAGAGACCCAGTACTTC | CASSQVQGVGETQYF
- | TRBJ2-3 | TRBD1 | TRBV12-3/TRBV12-4 | TGTGCCAGCAACAGCCAGGGGGCGCGTACAGATACGCAGTATTTT | CASNSQGARTDTQYF
- | TRBJ2-4 | - | TRBV14 | TGTGCCAGCAGCCAAGATGCGGGGACACCCAAAAACATTCAGTACTTC | CASSQDAGTPKNIQYF
- | TRBJ2-4 | TRBD1 | TRBV5-5 | TGTGCCAGCAGCCCCCGGACAGGGCAAGAGACCCCGTACTTC | CASSPRTGQETPYF
- | TRBJ2-1 | TRBD1 | TRBV20-1 | TGCAGTGCTAGAGATCACAGGGGGTACAATGAGCAGTTCTTC | CSARDHRGYNEQFF
- | TRBJ1-2 | - | TRBV24-1 | TGTGCCACCAGTGACCTCAGGGGAGCTAGGGGCTATGGCTACACCTTC | CATSDLRGARGYGYTF
once | TRBJ2-2 | TRBD2 | TRBV13 | TGTGCCAGCAGCTTGAGGACTAGCGGATCCGGGGAGCTGTTTTTT | CASSLRTSGSGELFF
- | TRBJ1-1 | - | TRBV5-1 | TGCGCCAGCAGCTTGGGGGGGCTGGGAGCTTTCTTT | CASSLGGLGAFF
- | TRBJ2-7 | - | TRBV20-1 | TGCAGTGCTAGAGAAACTAGATCCTACGAGCAGTACTTC | CSARETRSYEQYF
- | TRBJ1-1 | - | TRBV6-1 | TGTGCCAGCAGCGGAACAGGGAAGGGTAACACTGAAGCTTTCTTT | CASSGTGKGNTEAFF
- | TRBJ2-3 | TRBD2 | TRBV12-3/TRBV12-4 | TGTGCCAGCACCCATCGAGCGGGGAGCACAGATACGCAGTATTTT | CASTHRAGSTDTQYF
- | TRBJ2-5 | - | TRBV6-2/TRBV6-3 | TGTGCCAGCAGTTTGACGGTTAACCAAGAGACCCAGTACTTC | CASSLTVNQETQYF
many | TRBJ2-1 | - | TRBV5-1 | TGCGCCAGCAGCTTAGGACTATTGAATGAGCAGTTCTTC | CASSLGLLNEQFF
few | TRBJ1-2 | TRBD1 | TRBV4-3 | TGCGCCAGCAGCCAAGTAGGGGGCGCAGACTATGGCTACACCTTC | CASSQVGGADYGYTF
- | TRBJ2-1 | TRBD2 | TRBV4-1 | TGCGCCAGCAGCCAAGACGGCGGTAGCGGGAATGAGCAGTTCTTC | CASSQDGGSGNEQFF
- | TRBJ1-1 | - | TRBV4-1 | TGCGCCAGCAGCCACTTCCCAGGAGGGACTGAAGCTTTCTTT | CASSHFPGGTEAFF
few | TRBJ2-3 | TRBD2 | TRBV4-1 | TGCGCCAGCAGCCAACAGGGACTAGCGGGAGAAACAGATACGCAGTATTTT | CASSQQGLAGETDTQYF
- | TRBJ1-2 | - | TRBV3-1 | TGTGCCAGCAGCCAAGCAAGCAGGGCCGGAGGCTACACCTTC | CASSQASRAGGYTF
- | TRBJ2-2 | - | TRBV12-3/TRBV12-4 | TGTGCCAGCACCCTAGGGGTCGGGGAGCTGTTTTTT | CASTLGVGELFF
- | TRBJ2-7 | - | TRBV12-3/TRBV12-4 | TGTGCCAGCAGTTTCCTTAGCGGATCCTACGAGCAGTACTTC | CASSFLSGSYEQYF
- | TRBJ2-7 | TRBD2 | TRBV28 | TGTGCCACCCGGACTAGCTGGGCCTACGAGCAGTACTTC | CATRTSWAYEQYF